The clone carrying this TCR beta chain was seen a handful of times. MiXCR was run by TCRdb on the 5' RACE reads, yielding one entry per CDR3 protein. The table includes about 96,000 distinct CDR3 sequences, 17% detected once. The data originate from a study of T cells of healthy individuals. The receptor's source is a human donor in good health.

Here the CDR3 reads CASSTQQGGELFF. CDR3 sequence (DNA): TGTGCCAGCAGCACCCAACAGGGAGGGGAGCTGTTTTTT. The chain links TRBV7-7 to TRBJ2-2, with D maybe TRBD1 (6 bases). V shed 5 bases and J shed 8 bases, with 12 bases lying between them. CDR1 and CDR2 from the germline V gene are SSHAT and FNYEAQ (reference sequence). The length of the CDR3 is 13 residues.